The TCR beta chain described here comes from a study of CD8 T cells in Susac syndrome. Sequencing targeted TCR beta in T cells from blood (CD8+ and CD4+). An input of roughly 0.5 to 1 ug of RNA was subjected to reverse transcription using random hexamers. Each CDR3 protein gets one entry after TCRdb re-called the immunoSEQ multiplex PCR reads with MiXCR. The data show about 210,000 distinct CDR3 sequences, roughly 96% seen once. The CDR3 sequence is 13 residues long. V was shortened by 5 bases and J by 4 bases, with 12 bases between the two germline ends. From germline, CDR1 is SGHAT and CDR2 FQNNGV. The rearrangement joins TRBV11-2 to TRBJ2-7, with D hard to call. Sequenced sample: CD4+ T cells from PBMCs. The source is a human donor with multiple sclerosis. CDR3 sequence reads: CASSPRLLYEQYF. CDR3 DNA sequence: TGTGCCAGCAGCCCCCGATTGCTTTACGAGCAGTACTTC. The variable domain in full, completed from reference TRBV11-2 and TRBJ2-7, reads EAGVAQSPRYKIIEKRQSVAFWCNPISGHATLYWYQQILGQGPKLLIQFQNNGVVDDSQLPKDRFSAERLKGVDSTLKIQPAKLEDSAVYLCASSPRLLYEQYFGPGTRLTVT.